This T cell receptor beta chain was observed in a study of T cell clonality in common variable immunodeficiency. Study outcomes and limitations: Fewer deletions and N-nucleotide insertions were reportedly seen in common variable immunodeficiency TCR beta sequences. Shared TCRbeta clones were fewer between CVID subjects than controls.

The germline gives CDR1 KGHSH, CDR2 LQKENI. V dropped 5 bases and J dropped 5 bases, with 10 bases sitting between them. The CDR3 totals 13 residues. With respect to this clone: The antigen is not known. The sequenced fragment ends 3 residues before the CDR3 boundary, so the rest is inferred from the germline J gene.

Heparinized whole blood, about 4.5 to 9 ml, came from each donor. Libraries were prepared by immunoSEQ multiplex PCR; TCRdb keeps only in-frame clonotypes and omits some of them. In all, the sample yields roughly 16,000 clones. This sequence joins TRBV18 and TRBJ2-1; TRBD1 or TRBD2 may be the D gene (5 bases each). The sample taken for sequencing was peripheral blood mononuclear cells. This clonotype was sampled from a human donor with common variable immunodeficiency. CDR3 amino acids: CASSSRGDNEQFF. CDR3 bases read: TGTGCCAGCTCATCCCGAGGGGACAATGAG.